This paragraph covers one T cell receptor beta chain sequence. V lost 3 bases and J lost 6, with 15 bases in between. The CDR3 covers 14 residues. CDR1 is SGHTA and CDR2 is FQGNSA in the germline V gene. The data were obtained in a study of blood T cell repertoires in COVID-19. In the study overall: Sources were T cells, B-cell-depleted T cells, or PBMCs; the material itself was cDNA or gDNA.

Original processing methods: Nucleated cell counts were estimated from reference gene primer amplification. Generated by immunoSEQ multiplex PCR, the TCRdb table keeps only in-frame clones and is missing some. Clonal size and the V and J genes are those of that table, whereas D and trimming came from the DNA. Altogether about 100,000 clones are present, 70% to 90% being singletons, with the ten largest covering about 6.3%. This receptor was obtained from a woman aged 55 to 70 with acute or convalescent COVID-19. The V call is TRBV7-2, the J call TRBJ2-7; tentatively, D is TRBD1 (6 bases). The material sequenced was peripheral blood. In DNA, the CDR3 is TGTGCCAGCAGCTTGGGGGCGGTTTCGGGCGAGCAGTACTTC. Its translation is CASSLGAVSGEQYF.